This T cell receptor (beta chain) was retrieved from a study of shared clonotypes between healthy human individuals. The protocol was immunoSEQ multiplex PCR, while the TCRdb copy is restricted to in-frame clones and leaves out a portion. The repertoire includes around 88,000 clones, roughly two thirds of them detected once, and about 42% sits in the top ten. Donors were Caucasian adults residing in Nashville, Tennessee, USA. J gave up 4 bases and V 2 bases, and 2 bases lay outside the gene matches. This CDR3 is built from 15 residues. Germline assignment: CDR1 SGHNT and CDR2 YYREEE (reference sequence).

Specimen: memory CD8+ T cells sorted from blood. This sample's subset: CD45RO+ cells pooled with CCR7-negative TemRA cells. The chain combines TRBV5-4 with TRBJ2-2, with 10 nucleotides matching TRBD2. The receptor was derived from a young man in good health. DNA of the CDR3: TGTGCCAGCAGCTTCCAGCGGGAGGGCACCGGGGAGCTGTTTTTT. Protein product: CASSFQREGTGELFF.